This is a list of T cell receptor beta chains from one sample in a study of blood T cell repertoires in COVID-19. Using immunoSEQ multiplex PCR, the repertoire was profiled, and TCRdb retains in-frame clones only, with some absent. The sample records about 130,000 clones, about four fifths being singletons. The sequencing sample was made of peripheral blood. These receptor sequences come from a woman in her 50s with acute or convalescent COVID-19. Each CDR3 is given without its conserved first and last residue.

V gene | CDR3 protein
TRBV19 | ASRRSGMEGYT
TRBV5-8 | ASSPGGQEPSNQPQH
TRBV2 | ASSESNSNQPQH
TRBV6-5 | ASGGQGLSQPQH
TRBV7-2 | ASSFRVGDEAF
TRBV4-2 | ASSQVVAGGPSSTDTQY
TRBV5-1 | ASSIDTGSRSGYT
TRBV27 | ASSLWGSGTDTQY
TRBV30 | AWAHRVGNQPQH
TRBV7-8 | ASSSLTGGLGELF
TRBV28 | ASSLPKGTIYGYT
TRBV5-1 | ASSLGPQRELF
TRBV28 | ASSLIQGPLYGYT
TRBV11-2 | ASSLGIATDTQY
TRBV3-1/TRBV3-2 | ASSQDNRAYSSYNSPLH
TRBV5-1 | ASSSGHLSGNTIY
TRBV4-1 | ASSQLDLVSANEQF
TRBV29-1 | SVVGGQTEAF
TRBV15 | ATSRHPQFGAEAF
TRBV11-2 | ASSLGFGGGVDIAIQY
TRBV5-1 | ASSTSGEVTGNGYT
TRBV6-5 | ASLAGGEAGELF
TRBV29-1 | SVRTDPGSEAF
TRBV25-1 | ASSEGAGQVSPLH
TRBV2 | ASSEGVNKNIQY
TRBV2 | ATRGGSPLH
TRBV9 | ASSVVAGDTDTQY
TRBV30 | AWSPGQGSGYT
TRBV19 | ASSIKVGVENSPLH
TRBV29-1 | SVERTTSNEQF
TRBV29-1 | SVGPDRNFNYGYT
TRBV9 | ASSPGLLGLTF
TRBV3-1/TRBV3-2 | ASSQIPGRSGNTIY
TRBV5-1 | ASRPTGTGPGELF
TRBV4-1 | ASSQETGDGNQPQH
TRBV30 | AWATGQGGFSYNEQF
TRBV10-3 | AISEDRSYGYT
TRBV29-1 | SVETTGVGTDTQY
TRBV13 | ASSLINSPLH